Listed here are 31 T cell receptor beta chains from one sample, sequenced in a study of neurological immune-mediated disorders. TCRdb re-derived calls from the 5' RACE reads in MiXCR, one entry per CDR3 protein. The repertoire holds 80,000 to 95,000 distinct CDR3 sequences, with under 4.5% as singletons. The sequencing input was PBMCs. The receptors stem from a woman in her forties or fifties with multiple sclerosis.

This clonotype was found many times. The chain uses TRBV27 and TRBJ2-5; D assignment may be TRBD1 or TRBD2 (5 bases each). Looked up from germline, CDR1 is MNHEY and CDR2 is SMNVEV (reference sequence). This CDR3 contains 13 residues. Trimming took 3 bases from V and 5 from J, leaving 10 bases between them. The DNA for the CDR3 is TGTGCCAGCAGTTTTTTGGGGGTTGAGACCCAGTACTTC. As protein: CASSFLGVETQYF.

This clonotype was recorded at least ten times. CDR3 sequence reads: CATRLGETQYF. CDR3 nucleotide sequence: TGTGCCACCCGGCTCGGGGAGACCCAGTACTTC. The gene calls are TRBV12-3 or TRBV12-4 and TRBJ2-5; D unclear. CDR3 length: 11 amino acids. Trimming left V 10 bases short and J 5 bases short, with 11 bases between.

By share, this clonotype ranks as medium-sized. The J gene is TRBJ2-5, the V gene TRBV12-3 or TRBV12-4; D unresolved. Trimming stripped 6 bases from V and 5 bases from J, with 16 bases between. The CDR3 runs to 14 residues. The CDR3 region is CASSQGLMEETQYF. The CDR3 DNA follows: TGTGCCAGCAGCCAAGGGCTAATGGAGGAGACCCAGTACTTC.

There are many counts of this clonotype. The chain joins TRBV20-1 to TRBJ1-1; 8 nucleotides align to TRBD1. The CDR3 covers 14 residues. V was clipped by 1 base and J by 4 bases; unmatched bases: 5. Looked up from germline, CDR1 is DFQATT and CDR2 is SNEGSKA (reference sequence). The CDR3 reads CSARATGGGTEAFF. CDR3 DNA sequence: TGCAGTGCTAGAGCCACAGGGGGGGGCACTGAAGCTTTCTTT.

This clonotype has at least ten counts. The chain employs TRBV28 and TRBJ2-7; either TRBD1 or TRBD2 may fit D (5 bases each). Germline-derived CDR1 and CDR2 are MDHEN and SYDVKM. Between the trimmed V and J ends, which lost 8 bases and 3 bases, there was a span of 14 bases. The CDR3 has 13 amino acids. The CDR3 here is CASGRDGLYEQYF. CDR3 sequence (DNA): TGTGCCAGCGGCCGGGACGGACTCTACGAGCAGTACTTC.

This clonotype was observed many times. The chain couples TRBV20-1 to TRBJ2-7; 7 bases line up with TRBD1. The junction had 16 bases not matched to a gene; V was cut back by 2 bases and J by 9 bases. The CDR3 extends over 15 amino acids. Germline CDR1 reads DFQATT; CDR2 reads SNEGSKA (reference sequence). CDR3 region: CSARFDRAFPSVQYF. CDR3 DNA: TGCAGTGCTAGATTCGACAGGGCCTTTCCGTCGGTGCAGTACTTC.

At least ten counts were recorded for this clonotype. V and J are TRBV12-3 or TRBV12-4 and TRBJ1-1; 7 nucleotides align to TRBD1. This CDR3 comprises 12 residues. V shed 5 bases and J 11 bases; nucleotides not matched to a gene: 8. CDR3 sequence: CASSKQGSKAFF. CDR3 nucleotides: TGTGCCAGCAGTAAACAGGGGTCTAAGGCTTTCTTT.

This clonotype was seen at least ten times. The genes are TRBV7-2 and TRBJ2-3; D might be TRBD1 (5 bases). The CDR3 runs 13 residues. With 5 bases removed from V and 6 bases from J, the gap between germline ends came to 12 bases. The germline CDR1 and CDR2 sequences are SGHTA and FQGNSA. The CDR3 protein is CASSTSTADTQYF. For the CDR3, the DNA is TGTGCCAGCAGCACTTCGACAGCCGATACGCAGTATTTT.

This clonotype was observed many times. The chain has TRBV7-9 and TRBJ2-3; D could derive from TRBD1 or TRBD2 (6 bases each). The CDR3 is 15 amino acids. V lost 2 bases and J 3 bases, leaving 12 bases between the germline ends. Germline V gene sequence: CDR1 SEHNR, CDR2 FQNEAQ (reference sequence). The DNA for the CDR3 is TGTGCCAGCAGCTTAAGGGGGGCATTGACAGATACGCAGTATTTT. Residues: CASSLRGALTDTQYF. The whole variable domain, filled in from reference TRBV7-9 and TRBJ2-3, reads DTGVSQNPRHKITKRGQNVTFRCDPISEHNRLYWYRQTLGQGPEFLTYFQNEAQLEKSRLLSDRFSAERPKGSFSTLEIQRTEQGDSAMYLCASSLRGALTDTQYFGPGTRLTVL.

This clonotype was recorded at least ten times. The chain employs TRBV5-5 and TRBJ2-7, with a possible D match to TRBD1 (7 bases). Per germline, CDR1 SGHKS and CDR2 YYEKEE (reference sequence). V shed 1 base and J shed 2 bases, with 13 bases lying between them. The CDR3 is made up of 15 amino acids. The CDR3 DNA reads TGTGCCAGCAGCTTGTCAGGGGGGACTGCCTACGAGCAGTACTTC. It encodes CASSLSGGTAYEQYF.

The table lists this clonotype with many counts. V and J are TRBV9 and TRBJ2-5, with unresolved D. Per the germline V gene, CDR1 is SGDLS and CDR2 is YYNGEE. Trimming shortened V by 0 bases and J by 5 bases, and 5 bases separated the two germline ends. The CDR3 extends over 12 amino acids. The CDR3: CASSVVGETQYF. The CDR3, as DNA: TGTGCCAGCAGCGTAGTGGGGGAGACCCAGTACTTC.

This clonotype was detected many times. This chain joins TRBV7-8 and TRBJ1-2, with 7 bases aligning to TRBD1. Germline CDR1 and CDR2: SGHVS and FQNEAQ. The CDR3 is 16 residues long. After removal of 1 base from V and 4 bases from J, the junction contained 9 bases not matched to a gene. Here the CDR3 DNA reads TGTGCCAGCAGCTTAGGGAGGACAGGCAACTTCTATGGCTACACCTTC. Translating it yields CASSLGRTGNFYGYTF.

This clonotype was found many times. CDR3 DNA sequence: TGCGCCAGCAGACCAACCGGACAGGGGCAGAGGGAAAAACTGTTTTTT. Protein sequence: CASRPTGQGQREKLFF. J is TRBJ1-4 and V is TRBV5-1; 9 nucleotides agree with TRBD1. CDR1 is SGHRS, CDR2 YFSETQ, per germline. The CDR3 length is 16 residues. With V trimmed by 5 bases and J by 8 bases, 13 bases remained unmatched. Variable domain in full (rest from reference TRBV5-1 and TRBJ1-4): KAGVTQTPRYLIKTRGQQVTLSCSPISGHRSVSWYQQTPGQGLQFLFEYFSETQRNKGNFPGRFSGRQFSNSRSEMNVSTLELGDSALYLCASRPTGQGQREKLFFGSGTQLSVL.

This clonotype was counted many times. As DNA, the CDR3 is TGTGCCAGCAGCTTAAGGGGCAGTGGAAATAATTCACCCCTCCACTTT. It is translated as CASSLRGSGNNSPLHF. The chain joins TRBV7-2 to TRBJ1-6; a weak D match, TRBD1 (5 bases). This CDR3 is 16 amino acids long. Trimming cost V 2 bases and J 5 bases, with 13 bases left between them. Germline-derived CDR1 and CDR2 are SGHTA and FQGNSA.

This clonotype has at least ten counts. The chain joins TRBV29-1 to TRBJ1-1; TRBD1 is a possible D gene (6 bases). CDR3 length: 13 amino acids. From germline, CDR1 is SQVTM and CDR2 ANQGSEA. The V end was cut by 6 bases, the J end by 2 bases, with 13 bases between. The CDR3 region has the DNA TGCAGCGTAACACAAGGGGGAAACACTGAAGCTTTCTTT. Translation: CSVTQGGNTEAFF.

This clonotype has a count of ten or more. The chain has TRBV7-2 and TRBJ1-2, with unresolved D. CDR1 and CDR2 from the germline V gene are SGHTA and FQGNSA. Trimming took off 4 bases at V and 4 bases at J, with 7 bases between the two ends. The CDR3 has 12 residues. This chain's CDR3 is CASSSRGYGYTF. Here the CDR3 DNA reads TGTGCCAGCAGCTCCCGAGGCTATGGCTACACCTTC.

In its sample, this clonotype was seen many times. The V gene is TRBV5-1, the J gene TRBJ1-1, with unresolved D. Trimming removed 4 bases from V and 0 bases from J, with 10 bases in between. This CDR3 is built from 14 residues. Looked up from germline, CDR1 is SGHRS and CDR2 is YFSETQ. The DNA of the CDR3 is TGCGCCAGCAGCGTAGACACGGTGAACACTGAAGCTTTCTTT. Encoded protein: CASSVDTVNTEAFF. The variable domain in full, completed from reference TRBV5-1 and TRBJ1-1, reads KAGVTQTPRYLIKTRGQQVTLSCSPISGHRSVSWYQQTPGQGLQFLFEYFSETQRNKGNFPGRFSGRQFSNSRSEMNVSTLELGDSALYLCASSVDTVNTEAFFGQGTRLTVV.

The table lists this clonotype with many counts. The chain has TRBV5-1 and TRBJ1-2, with TRBD1 identical over 8 bases. The CDR3 length is 19 residues. With V trimmed by 2 bases and J by 4 bases, 19 bases remained unmatched. Looked up from germline, CDR1 is SGHRS and CDR2 is YFSETQ. The CDR3 nucleotides are TGCGCCAGCAGCTTTTTCTTCCAAACGACAGGGGACAATTTCTATGGCTACACCTTC. Translated: CASSFFFQTTGDNFYGYTF.

This clonotype was counted many times. This chain joins TRBV7-2 and TRBJ2-3; TRBD2 aligns across 11 bases. CDR1 is SGHTA, CDR2 FQGNSA, per germline. J gave up 4 bases and V 4 bases, and 4 bases lay outside the gene matches. The CDR3 covers 15 residues. The CDR3 here is CASSSYSGGADTQYF. Here the CDR3 DNA reads TGTGCCAGCAGCTCCTATAGCGGGGGGGCAGATACGCAGTATTTT.

This clonotype was observed a handful of times. This sequence joins TRBV27 and TRBJ2-1; perhaps TRBD2 as D (6 bases). Trimming shortened V by 3 bases and J by 6 bases, and 12 bases separated the two germline ends. The germline CDR1 and CDR2 sequences are MNHEY and SMNVEV (reference sequence). The CDR3 is 14 amino acids. The CDR3 coding sequence is TGTGCCAGCAGTTTTGGTTTGGGGGGCAATGAGCAGTTCTTC. This codes for CASSFGLGGNEQFF.

This clonotype occurred many times. The CDR3 region has the DNA TGTGCCAGCTCACCTGCGGGACAGGGAGGCTATGGCTACACCTTC. This gives the protein CASSPAGQGGYGYTF. The rearrangement uses TRBV18 and TRBJ1-2; 9 nucleotides line up with TRBD1. V lost 3 bases to trimming and J lost 4 bases; unmatched junction nucleotides: 6. Germline lookup yields CDR1 KGHSH and CDR2 LQKENI. This CDR3 is built from 15 residues.

This clonotype was found many times. The J gene is TRBJ1-1, the V gene TRBV5-1, with no clear D. The CDR3 sequence is 13 residues long. V was shortened by 0 bases and J by 1 base, with 4 bases between the two germline ends. CDR1 is SGHRS and CDR2 is YFSETQ in the germline V gene. CDR3 sequence: CASSLDENTEAFF. Written as DNA, the CDR3 is TGCGCCAGCAGCTTGGACGAGAACACTGAAGCTTTCTTT.

This clonotype was seen many times. The chain has TRBV6-5 and TRBJ2-7; TRBD2 matches 7 bases. V was clipped by 7 bases and J by 6 bases; unmatched bases: 6. CDR1 is MNHEY, CDR2 SVGAGI, per germline. The CDR3 is 12 amino acids. This chain's CDR3 is CASTFSGGEQYF. The CDR3, as DNA: TGTGCCAGCACTTTTTCGGGAGGCGAGCAGTACTTC.

Many counts were recorded for this clonotype. The chain carries TRBV20-1 and TRBJ2-3; 11 bases fit TRBD2. Germline V CDR1 and CDR2: DFQATT, SNEGSKA (reference sequence). CDR3 length: 14 amino acids. The V gene end was trimmed by 6 bases and the J gene end by 0 bases; junction bases not matched to a gene: 2. The DNA of the CDR3 is TGCAGTGCATGGACTAGCGGGAGCACAGATACGCAGTATTTT. Residues: CSAWTSGSTDTQYF.

This clonotype was recorded at least ten times. The rearrangement uses TRBV7-2 and TRBJ2-5; 10 bases are a match to TRBD2. The CDR3 runs 16 residues. The J segment lost 2 bases and the V segment lost 5 bases, leaving 8 bases of the junction unmatched. Looked up from germline, CDR1 is SGHTA and CDR2 is FQGNSA. The CDR3 protein is CASSPKLAGRQETQYF. The CDR3 DNA sequence: TGTGCCAGCAGCCCCAAACTAGCGGGGAGACAAGAGACCCAGTACTTC.

This clonotype has ten or more counts. The V call is TRBV7-2, the J call TRBJ2-1; D unresolved. Germline V gene data show CDR1 as SGHTA and CDR2 as FQGNSA. The CDR3 loop spans 15 amino acids. V was pared by 5 bases and J by 6 bases, with 17 bases between. This chain's CDR3 is CASSKESTSANEQFF. The CDR3 nucleotides read TGTGCCAGCAGCAAAGAGAGTACCTCCGCCAATGAGCAGTTCTTC.

This clonotype was seen repeatedly, ten times or more. V is TRBV18 and J is TRBJ1-1; D remains ambiguous. CDR3 length equals 13 residues. Germline V gene data show CDR1 as KGHSH and CDR2 as LQKENI. V gave up 4 bases and J gave up 3 bases, with 9 bases separating them. Here the CDR3 reads CASSQEQYTEAFF. For the CDR3, the DNA is TGTGCCAGCTCACAAGAACAGTACACTGAAGCTTTCTTT. Filled out from reference TRBV18 and TRBJ1-1, the complete variable domain reads NAGVMQNPRHLVRRRGQEARLRCSPMKGHSHVYWYRQLPEEGLKFMVYLQKENIIDESGMPKERFSAEFPKEGPSILRIQQVVRGDSAAYFCASSQEQYTEAFFGQGTRLTVV.

This clonotype occurred many times. The chain carries TRBV18 and TRBJ2-1, with unresolved D. The CDR3 spans 12 residues. CDR1 KGHSH and CDR2 LQKENI come from the germline V gene. V lost 6 bases to trimming and J lost 8 bases, with 11 bases between them. This CDR3 reads CASSPGRHEQFF. CDR3 sequence (DNA): TGTGCCAGCTCTCCAGGTAGGCATGAGCAGTTCTTC.

This clonotype ranks as medium-sized. V and J are TRBV20-1 and TRBJ2-5; the D call may be TRBD1 or TRBD2 (5 bases each). CDR1 is DFQATT and CDR2 is SNEGSKA in the germline V gene (reference sequence). The CDR3 length is 13 residues. The V end lost 5 bases, the J end lost 5 bases, and 15 bases lay between the germline ends. This CDR3 reads CSAFSGTGETQYF. The DNA for the CDR3 is TGCAGTGCTTTTTCTGGGACGGGGGAGACCCAGTACTTC.

This clonotype was counted at least ten times. This CDR3 is CASSPTSDGSNQPQHF. In DNA, the CDR3 is TGTGCCAGCAGTCCAACCAGCGACGGTAGCAATCAGCCCCAGCATTTT. This chain uses TRBV6-1 with TRBJ1-5; D gene ambiguous. CDR3 length: 16 amino acids. The V gene lost 5 bases and the J gene lost 0 bases, with 14 bases spanning the gap. Germline CDR1 and CDR2: MNHNS and SASEGT.

This clonotype has ten or more counts. The rearrangement joins TRBV15 to TRBJ1-4; TRBD1 is a possible D gene (6 bases). This CDR3 region has 15 residues. V was shortened by 5 bases and J by 7 bases, with 17 bases between the two germline ends. Germline loops: CDR1 LNHNV, CDR2 YYDKDF (reference sequence). CDR3 sequence (DNA): TGTGCCACCAGCGGCCCTCGGGGGGCAGGTGAAAAACTGTTTTTT. It codes for CATSGPRGAGEKLFF. The complete variable domain, with remaining parts taken from reference TRBV15 and TRBJ1-4, reads DAMVIQNPRYQVTQFGKPVTLSCSQTLNHNVMYWYQQKSSQAPKLLFHYYDKDFNNEADTPDNFQSRRPNTSFCFLDIRSPGLGDTAMYLCATSGPRGAGEKLFFGSGTQLSVL.